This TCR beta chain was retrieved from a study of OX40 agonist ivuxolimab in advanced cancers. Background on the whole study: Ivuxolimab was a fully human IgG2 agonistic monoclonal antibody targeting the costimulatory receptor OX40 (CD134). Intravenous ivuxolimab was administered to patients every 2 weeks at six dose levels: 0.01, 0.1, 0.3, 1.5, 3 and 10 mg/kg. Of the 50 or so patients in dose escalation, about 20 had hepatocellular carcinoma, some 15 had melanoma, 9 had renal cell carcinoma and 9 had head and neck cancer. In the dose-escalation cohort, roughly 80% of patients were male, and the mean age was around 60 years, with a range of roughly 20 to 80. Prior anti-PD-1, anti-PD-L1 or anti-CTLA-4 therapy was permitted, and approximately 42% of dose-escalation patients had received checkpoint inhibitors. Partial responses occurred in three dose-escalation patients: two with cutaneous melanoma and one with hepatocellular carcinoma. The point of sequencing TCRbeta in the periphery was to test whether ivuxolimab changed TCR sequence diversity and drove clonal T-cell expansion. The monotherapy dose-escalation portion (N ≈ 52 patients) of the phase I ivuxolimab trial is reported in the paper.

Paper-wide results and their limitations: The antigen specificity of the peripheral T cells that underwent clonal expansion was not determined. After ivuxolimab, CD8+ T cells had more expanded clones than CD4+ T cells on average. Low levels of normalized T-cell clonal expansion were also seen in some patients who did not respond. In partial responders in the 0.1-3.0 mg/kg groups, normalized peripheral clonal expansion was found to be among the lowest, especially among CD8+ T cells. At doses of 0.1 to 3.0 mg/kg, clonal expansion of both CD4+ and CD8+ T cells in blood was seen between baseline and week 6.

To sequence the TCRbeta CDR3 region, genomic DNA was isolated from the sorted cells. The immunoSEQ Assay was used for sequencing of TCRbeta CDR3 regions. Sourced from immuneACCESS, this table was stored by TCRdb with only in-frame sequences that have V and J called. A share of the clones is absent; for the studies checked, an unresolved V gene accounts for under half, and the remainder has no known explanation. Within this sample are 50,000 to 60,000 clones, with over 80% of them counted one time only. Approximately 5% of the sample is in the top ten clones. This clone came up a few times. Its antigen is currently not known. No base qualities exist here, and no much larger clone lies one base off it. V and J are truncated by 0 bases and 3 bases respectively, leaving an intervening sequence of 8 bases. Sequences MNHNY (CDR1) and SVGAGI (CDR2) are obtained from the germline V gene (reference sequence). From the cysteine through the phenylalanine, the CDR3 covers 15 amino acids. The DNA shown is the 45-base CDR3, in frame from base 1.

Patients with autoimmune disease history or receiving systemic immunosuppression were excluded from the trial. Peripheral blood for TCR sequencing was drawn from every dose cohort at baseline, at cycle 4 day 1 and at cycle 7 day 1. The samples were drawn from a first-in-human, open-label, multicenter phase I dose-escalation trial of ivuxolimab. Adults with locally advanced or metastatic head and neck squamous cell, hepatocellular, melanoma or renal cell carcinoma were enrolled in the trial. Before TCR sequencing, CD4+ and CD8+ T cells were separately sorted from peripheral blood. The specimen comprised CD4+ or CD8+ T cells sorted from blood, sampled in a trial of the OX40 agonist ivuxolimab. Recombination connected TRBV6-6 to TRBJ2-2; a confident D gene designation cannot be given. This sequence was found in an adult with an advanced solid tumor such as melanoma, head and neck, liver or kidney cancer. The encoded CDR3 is CASSYSITYTGELFF. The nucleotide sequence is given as TGTGCCAGCAGTTACTCGATTACCTACACCGGGGAGCTGTTTTTT.